This T cell receptor beta chain emerged from a study of beta chain features in type 1 diabetes. Study-level information: Healthy donors and patients showed comparable age, gender and cell yields. Study-wide findings and caveats: All four CD4+ subsets from Type 1 diabetes patients carried moderately but significantly shorter TCRB CDR3s. Sequencing from cDNA could over-represent high-TCR-expressing cells. Shorter templates might be favored by PCR, and equally so in patients and in controls.

Germline loops: CDR1 MNHEY, CDR2 SVGAGI. J lost 4 bases, V lost 7 bases, and 9 bases had no gene match. This CDR3 spans 15 amino acids. Expressed TCRB transcripts were sequenced because the entire RNA isolate underwent reverse transcription. Reads from naive, central memory and regulatory T cell samples averaged about 3.57 million. The method was immunoSEQ multiplex PCR; TCRdb's version includes in-frame clones alone and lacks a portion of them. The sample lists around 250,000 clones, 14% occurring once. This clone was counted only a few times. Its antigen remains unknown. V and J are TRBV6-5 and TRBJ1-1; 10 nucleotides line up with TRBD1. This clonotype was sampled from a man aged 30-40 years with type 1 diabetes. The sample was naive CD4+ T cells from blood. The CDR3 DNA reads as TGTGCCAGCAACCGGGACAGGGGAGATCGCACTGAAGCTTTCTTT. This sequence encodes CASNRDRGDRTEAFF.